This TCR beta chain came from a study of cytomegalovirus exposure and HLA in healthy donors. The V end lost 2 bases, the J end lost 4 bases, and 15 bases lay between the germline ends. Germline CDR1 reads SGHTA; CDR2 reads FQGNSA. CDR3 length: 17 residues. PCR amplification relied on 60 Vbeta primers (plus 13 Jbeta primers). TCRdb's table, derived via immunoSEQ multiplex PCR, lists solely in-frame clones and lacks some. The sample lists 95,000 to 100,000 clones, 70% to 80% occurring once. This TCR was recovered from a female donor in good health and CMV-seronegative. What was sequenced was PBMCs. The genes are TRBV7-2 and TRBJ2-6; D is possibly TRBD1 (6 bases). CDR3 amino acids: CASSLRGRGAGANVLTF. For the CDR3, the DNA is TGTGCCAGCAGCTTAAGGGGCAGGGGTGCCGGGGCCAACGTCCTGACTTTC.